This TCR beta chain stems from a study of blood T cell repertoires in COVID-19. Across the whole study: There were acute and convalescent COVID-19 samples, and they came from the United States, Italy and Spain. PBMCs, B-cell-depleted T cells, or T cells were the source of the cDNA or gDNA that made up the material.

CDR1 is SQVTM and CDR2 is ANQGSEA in the germline V gene. V lost 2 bases and J 1 base, leaving 8 bases between the germline ends. The length of the CDR3 is 13 residues. Per the original methods: Researchers report that nucleated cell counts were estimated from reference gene primer amplification. The table came from immunoSEQ multiplex PCR; TCRdb's copy has only in-frame clones and leaves some out. That table supplies the V and J calls and clone size; D and trimming were determined from the DNA. This sample yields 200,000 to 250,000 clones, of which approximately 90% are seen a single time; more than 4.5% belongs to the top ten.

Sequences were obtained from peripheral blood. This clonotype was obtained from a woman aged 40 to 50 with acute or convalescent COVID-19. The V gene is TRBV29-1, the J gene TRBJ1-1; D might be TRBD1 (6 bases). The chain's CDR3 is CSVERTANTEAFF. The CDR3 DNA is TGCAGCGTTGAAAGGACAGCGAACACTGAAGCTTTCTTT. Based on the CDR3 plus reference TRBV29-1 and TRBJ1-1, the full variable domain is SAVISQKPSRDICQRGTSLTIQCQVDSQVTMMFWYRQQPGQSLTLIATANQGSEATYESGFVIDKFPISRPNLTFSTLTVSNMSPEDSSIYLCSVERTANTEAFFGQGTRLTVV.